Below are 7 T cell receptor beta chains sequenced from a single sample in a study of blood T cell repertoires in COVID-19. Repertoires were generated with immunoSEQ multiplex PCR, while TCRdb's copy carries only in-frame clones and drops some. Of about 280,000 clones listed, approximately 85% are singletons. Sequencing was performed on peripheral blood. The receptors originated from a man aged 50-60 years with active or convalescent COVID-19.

Here the CDR3 reads CASSQVLRTSGRNEQFF. In DNA form, the CDR3 reads TGTGCCAGCAGCCAAGTTCTTCGGACTAGCGGGAGAAATGAGCAGTTCTTC. The V and J genes are TRBV3-1 (or the pseudogene TRBV3-2) and TRBJ2-1, with 13 bases identical to TRBD2. With 1 base clipped from V and 7 bases from J, the junction kept 7 bases outside the gene matches. Per germline, CDR1 LGHDT and CDR2 YNNKEL (reference sequence). The CDR3 is 17 residues long.

CDR3 bases: TGCGCCAGCGGCCCAGGTGAGCTAGCGGGATCCTACGAGCAGTACTTC. Translating it yields CASGPGELAGSYEQYF. This rearrangement joins TRBV10-2 to TRBJ2-7; 9 nucleotides align to TRBD2. J was trimmed by 1 base and V by 8 bases; bases with no gene match: 12. The CDR3 loop spans 16 amino acids. CDR1 WSHSY and CDR2 SAAADI come from the germline V gene.

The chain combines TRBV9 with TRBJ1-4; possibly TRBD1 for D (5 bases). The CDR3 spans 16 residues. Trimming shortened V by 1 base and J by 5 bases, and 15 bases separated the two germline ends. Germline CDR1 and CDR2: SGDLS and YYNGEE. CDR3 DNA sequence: TGTGCCAGCAGCGTACTTTCTGGGGGGATGAATGAAAAACTGTTTTTT. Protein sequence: CASSVLSGGMNEKLFF.

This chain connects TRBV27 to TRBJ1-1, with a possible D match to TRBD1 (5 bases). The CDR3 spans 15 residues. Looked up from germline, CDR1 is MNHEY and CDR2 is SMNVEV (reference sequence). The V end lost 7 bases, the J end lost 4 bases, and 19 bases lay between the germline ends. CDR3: CASTQKPGGITEAFF. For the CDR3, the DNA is TGTGCCAGCACTCAAAAGCCGGGGGGAATCACTGAAGCTTTCTTT.

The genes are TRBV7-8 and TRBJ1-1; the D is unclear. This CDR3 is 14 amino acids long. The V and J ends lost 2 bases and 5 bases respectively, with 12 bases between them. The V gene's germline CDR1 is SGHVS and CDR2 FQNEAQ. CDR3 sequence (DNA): TGTGCCAGCAGCTTACGAGCTAGGAGGACTGAAGCTTTCTTT. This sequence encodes CASSLRARRTEAFF. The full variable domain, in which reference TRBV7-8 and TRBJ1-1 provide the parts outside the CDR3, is GAGVSQSPRYKVAKRGQDVALRCDPISGHVSLFWYQQALGQGPEFLTYFQNEAQLDKSGLPSDRFFAERPEGSVSTLKIQRTQQEDSAVYLCASSLRARRTEAFFGQGTRLTVV.

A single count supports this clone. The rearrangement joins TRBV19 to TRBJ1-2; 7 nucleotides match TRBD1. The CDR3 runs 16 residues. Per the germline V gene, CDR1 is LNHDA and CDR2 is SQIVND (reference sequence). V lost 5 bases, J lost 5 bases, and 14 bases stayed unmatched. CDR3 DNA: TGTGCCAGTAGTGGGGGACAGCCATATTTAAAATATGGCTACACCTTC. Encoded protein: CASSGGQPYLKYGYTF.

For the CDR3, the DNA is TGTGCCAGTAGTATAGGAGAGGCAAGGCCCCAGCATTTT. The encoded protein is CASSIGEARPQHF. The V gene is TRBV19, the J gene TRBJ1-5, with no clear D. With 1 base removed from V and 9 bases from J, the gap between germline ends came to 10 bases. Looked up from germline, CDR1 is LNHDA and CDR2 is SQIVND (reference sequence). The CDR3 has 13 amino acids.